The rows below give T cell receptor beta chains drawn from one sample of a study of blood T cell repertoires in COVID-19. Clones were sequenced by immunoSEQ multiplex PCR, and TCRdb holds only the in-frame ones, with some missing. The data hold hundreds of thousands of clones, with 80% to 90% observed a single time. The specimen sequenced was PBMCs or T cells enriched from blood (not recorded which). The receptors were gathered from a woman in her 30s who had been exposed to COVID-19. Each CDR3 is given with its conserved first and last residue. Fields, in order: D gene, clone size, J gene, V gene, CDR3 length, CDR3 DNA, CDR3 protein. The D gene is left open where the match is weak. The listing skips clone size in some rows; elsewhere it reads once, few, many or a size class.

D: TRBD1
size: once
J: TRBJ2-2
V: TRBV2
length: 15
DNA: TGTGCCAGCAGGCCGGACAGGGGTTCGACCGGGGAGCTGTTTTTT
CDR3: CASRPDRGSTGELFF

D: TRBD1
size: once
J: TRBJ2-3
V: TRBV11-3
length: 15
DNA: TGTGCCAGCCGGGACAGGGGGCGAGGCACAGATACGCAGTATTTT
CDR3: CASRDRGRGTDTQYF

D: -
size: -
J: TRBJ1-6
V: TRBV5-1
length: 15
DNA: TGCGCCAGCAGCGCCGCAGGACAGATTAATTCACCCCTCCACTTT
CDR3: CASSAAGQINSPLHF

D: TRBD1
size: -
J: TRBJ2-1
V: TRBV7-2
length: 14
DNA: TGTGCCAGCAGCTTAGAACAGGGGAGAAATGAGCAGTTCTTC
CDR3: CASSLEQGRNEQFF

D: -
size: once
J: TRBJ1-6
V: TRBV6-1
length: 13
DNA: TGTGCCAGCAGTGAAGAAGAGACGACAGCCCTCCACTTT
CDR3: CASSEEETTALHF

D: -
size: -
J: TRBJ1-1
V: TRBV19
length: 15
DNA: TGTGCCAGTAGTATAACCCTGGACAGCCCAGGTGAAGCTTTCTTT
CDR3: CASSITLDSPGEAFF

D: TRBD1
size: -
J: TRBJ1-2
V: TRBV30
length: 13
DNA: TGTGCCTGGAGTGCAGGACAGGGGGGCGGCTACACCTTC
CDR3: CAWSAGQGGGYTF

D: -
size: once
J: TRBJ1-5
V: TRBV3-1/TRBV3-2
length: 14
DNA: TGTGCCAGCAGCCCTCGACATAACAATCAGCCCCAGCATTTT
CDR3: CASSPRHNNQPQHF

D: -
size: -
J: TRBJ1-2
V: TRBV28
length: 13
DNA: TGTGCCAGCAGTCCCCCCCCTGACTATGGCTACACCTTC
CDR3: CASSPPPDYGYTF

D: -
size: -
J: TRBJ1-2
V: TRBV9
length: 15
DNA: TGTGCCAGCAGCGTAGAGGCAGGGCTAACCTATGGCTACACCTTC
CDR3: CASSVEAGLTYGYTF

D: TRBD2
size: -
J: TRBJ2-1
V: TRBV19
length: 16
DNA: TGTGCCAGTAGGACTGGCGACGCGGGGGGGCCCGGTGAGCAGTTCTTC
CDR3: CASRTGDAGGPGEQFF

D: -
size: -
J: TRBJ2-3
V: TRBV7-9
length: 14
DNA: TGTGCCAGCAGCTTAAGAGAGTACACAGATACGCAGTATTTT
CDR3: CASSLREYTDTQYF

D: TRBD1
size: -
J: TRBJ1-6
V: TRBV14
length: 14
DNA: TGTGCCAGCAGCCGACAGGGCAAAGGTTCACCCCTCCACTTT
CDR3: CASSRQGKGSPLHF

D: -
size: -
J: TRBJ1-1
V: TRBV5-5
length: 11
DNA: TGTGCCAGCAGCTCCGGACTGGAAGCTTTCTTT
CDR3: CASSSGLEAFF